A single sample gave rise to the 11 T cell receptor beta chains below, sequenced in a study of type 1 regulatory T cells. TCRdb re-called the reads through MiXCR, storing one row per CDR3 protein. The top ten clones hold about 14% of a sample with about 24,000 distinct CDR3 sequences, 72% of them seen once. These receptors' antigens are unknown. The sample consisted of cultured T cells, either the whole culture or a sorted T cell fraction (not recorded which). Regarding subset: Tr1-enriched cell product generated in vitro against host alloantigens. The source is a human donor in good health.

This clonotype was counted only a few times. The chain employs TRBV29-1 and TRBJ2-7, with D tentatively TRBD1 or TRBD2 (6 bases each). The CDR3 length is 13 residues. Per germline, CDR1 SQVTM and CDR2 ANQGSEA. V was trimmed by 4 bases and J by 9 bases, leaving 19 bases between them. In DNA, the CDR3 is TGCAGCGTTGCTACGGGGGCCCAGACGTGGCAGTACTTC. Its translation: CSVATGAQTWQYF.

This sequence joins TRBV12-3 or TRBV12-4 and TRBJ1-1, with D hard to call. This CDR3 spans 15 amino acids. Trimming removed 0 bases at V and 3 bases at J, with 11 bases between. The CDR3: CASSLALTADTEAFF. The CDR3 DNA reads TGTGCCAGCAGTTTAGCGCTAACAGCTGACACTGAAGCTTTCTTT.

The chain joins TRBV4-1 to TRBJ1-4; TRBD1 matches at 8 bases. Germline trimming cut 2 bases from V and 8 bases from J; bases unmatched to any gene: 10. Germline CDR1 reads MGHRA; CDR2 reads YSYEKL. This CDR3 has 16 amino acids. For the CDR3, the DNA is TGCGCCAGCAGCCAAACCATGCAGGGGGCCCGCGAAAAACTGTTTTTT. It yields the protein CASSQTMQGAREKLFF.

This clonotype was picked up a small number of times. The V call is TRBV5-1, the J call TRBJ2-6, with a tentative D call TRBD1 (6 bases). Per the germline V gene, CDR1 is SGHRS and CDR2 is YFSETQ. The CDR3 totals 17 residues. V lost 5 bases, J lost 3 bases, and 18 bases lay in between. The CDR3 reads CASRPGTLESGANVLTF. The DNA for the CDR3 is TGCGCCAGCAGACCAGGGACACTTGAGAGTGGGGCCAACGTCCTGACTTTC.

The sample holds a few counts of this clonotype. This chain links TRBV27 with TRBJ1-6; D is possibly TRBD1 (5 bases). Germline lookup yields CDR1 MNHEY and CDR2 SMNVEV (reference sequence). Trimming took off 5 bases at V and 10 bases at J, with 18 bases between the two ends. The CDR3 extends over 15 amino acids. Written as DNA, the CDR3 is TGTGCCAGCAGTCCCGCAAGTGGGGGTACGTCACCCCTCCACTTT. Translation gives CASSPASGGTSPLHF.

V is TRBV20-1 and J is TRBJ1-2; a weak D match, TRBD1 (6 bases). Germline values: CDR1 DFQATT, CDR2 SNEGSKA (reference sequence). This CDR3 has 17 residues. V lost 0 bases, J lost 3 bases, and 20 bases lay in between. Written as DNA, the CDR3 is TGCAGTGCTAGAGAGCCCCCATCAAGGGGGAGGGACTATGGCTACACCTTC. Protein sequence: CSAREPPSRGRDYGYTF.

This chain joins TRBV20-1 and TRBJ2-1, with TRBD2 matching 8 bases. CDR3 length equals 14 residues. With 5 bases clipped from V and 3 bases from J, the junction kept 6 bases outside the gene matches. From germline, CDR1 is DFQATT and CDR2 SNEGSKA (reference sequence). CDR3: CSAAPGLDYNEQFF. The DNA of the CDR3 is TGCAGTGCTGCTCCGGGACTAGACTACAATGAGCAGTTCTTC.

The CDR3 sequence is CASSLLTGNEQFF. The CDR3 nucleotides read TGTGCCAGCAGTTTATTAACCGGCAATGAGCAGTTCTTC. The chain joins TRBV27 to TRBJ2-1; no firm D call. The CDR3 spans 13 residues. Germline-derived CDR1 and CDR2 are MNHEY and SMNVEV (reference sequence). V lost 1 base, J lost 6 bases, and 7 bases lay in between.

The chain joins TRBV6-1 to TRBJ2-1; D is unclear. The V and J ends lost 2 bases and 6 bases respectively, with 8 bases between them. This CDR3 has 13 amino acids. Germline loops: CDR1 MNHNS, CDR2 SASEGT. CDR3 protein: CASSERWGNEQFF. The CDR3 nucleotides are TGTGCCAGCAGTGAAAGATGGGGCAATGAGCAGTTCTTC.

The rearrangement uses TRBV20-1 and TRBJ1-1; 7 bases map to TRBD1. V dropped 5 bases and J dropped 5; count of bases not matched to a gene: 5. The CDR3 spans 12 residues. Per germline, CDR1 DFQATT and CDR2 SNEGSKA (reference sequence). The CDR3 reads CSAHPGGTEAFF. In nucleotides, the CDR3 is TGCAGTGCTCATCCAGGGGGAACTGAAGCTTTCTTT.

The CDR3 nucleotides are TGTGCCAGCAGCTTAGTCGTTGGGGGCTCCTATAATTCACCCCTCCACTTT. Protein sequence: CASSLVVGGSYNSPLHF. The rearrangement links TRBV7-9 to TRBJ1-6, with D tentatively TRBD1 (5 bases). Trimming pared 1 base from V and 0 bases from J, leaving 10 bases between. Germline values: CDR1 SEHNR, CDR2 FQNEAQ (reference sequence). This CDR3 contains 17 residues.